Reported below is one T cell receptor beta chain. Original analysis: How many nucleated cells were present was estimated from reference gene primer amplification. Libraries were prepared by immunoSEQ multiplex PCR; TCRdb keeps only in-frame clonotypes and omits some of them. V and J calls and clone size are given by that table; D and trimming were obtained from the DNA. The sample includes hundreds of thousands of clones, about four fifths of them seen just once. These data come from a study of blood T cell repertoires in COVID-19. The wider study: COVID-19 samples, acute and convalescent, were from the United States, Italy and Spain. Sample material is recorded as cDNA or gDNA derived from T cells, B-cell-depleted T cells, or PBMCs.

V lost 2 bases, J lost 3 bases, and 18 bases lay in between. Germline V lookup: CDR1 SGHKS, CDR2 YYEKEE (reference sequence). The CDR3 has 16 amino acids. Sequencing was done on a sample of peripheral blood. The sequence was collected from a woman older than 75 with acute or convalescent COVID-19. The chain links TRBV5-5 to TRBJ2-7; the D gene is possibly TRBD1 (6 bases). This CDR3 is CASSFRDRTVVYEQYF. The DNA of the CDR3 is TGTGCCAGCAGCTTTCGAGACAGGACGGTAGTCTACGAGCAGTACTTC.